The 10 T cell receptor beta chains in this list originate from one sample, sequenced in a study of cytomegalovirus exposure and HLA in healthy donors. The repertoire was sequenced with immunoSEQ multiplex PCR; TCRdb's copy has only in-frame clones and lacks some. The table has fewer than 250,000 clones, more than 75% seen once; the top ten hold about 2.8%. The material sequenced was PBMCs. These receptors were taken from a man younger than 30 in good health and CMV-seronegative.

The J gene is TRBJ2-7, the V gene TRBV27; the D gene is possibly TRBD1 (6 bases). CDR1 MNHEY and CDR2 SMNVEV come from the germline V gene (reference sequence). The CDR3 extends over 14 amino acids. V was cut by 5 bases and J by 5 bases, with 16 bases left in between. The CDR3 sequence: CASSPRGRSNEQYF. The DNA for the CDR3 is TGTGCCAGCAGTCCCAGGGGAAGGAGTAACGAGCAGTACTTC.

The rearrangement uses TRBV7-2 and TRBJ2-7; tentatively, D is TRBD1 (6 bases). CDR3 length: 16 amino acids. Trimming left V 4 bases short and J 1 base short, with 17 bases between. The V gene's germline CDR1 is SGHTA and CDR2 FQGNSA. CDR3 nucleotide sequence: TGTGCCAGCAGCTATGGGGTTGGGGGCTCGTCCTACGAGCAGTACTTC. Translation gives CASSYGVGGSSYEQYF. The entire variable domain, with the rest obtained from reference TRBV7-2 and TRBJ2-7, is as follows: GAGVSQSPSNKVTEKGKDVELRCDPISGHTALYWYRQSLGQGLEFLIYFQGNSAPDKSGLPSDRFSAERTGGSVSTLTIQRTQQEDSAVYLCASSYGVGGSSYEQYFGPGTRLTVT.

The genes are TRBV28 and TRBJ1-2, with no clear D. Trimming removed 3 bases at V and 8 bases at J, with 16 bases between. Germline-derived CDR1 and CDR2 are MDHEN and SYDVKM. CDR3 length: 14 amino acids. The CDR3 reads CASSFGGSSNGYTF. The CDR3 DNA reads as TGTGCCAGCAGTTTTGGAGGGAGCAGCAACGGCTACACCTTC.

The rearrangement uses TRBV2 and TRBJ2-1, with TRBD2 identical over 9 bases. Germline V lookup: CDR1 SNHLY, CDR2 FYNNEI. V lost 0 bases, J lost 2 bases, and 5 bases stayed unmatched. CDR3 size: 17 residues. The CDR3 is CASSEAEGGRAYNEQFF. Written as DNA, the CDR3 is TGTGCCAGCAGTGAAGCCGAGGGCGGGAGGGCCTACAATGAGCAGTTCTTC. Looking up the rest from reference TRBV2 and TRBJ2-1 gives the full variable domain: EPEVTQTPSHQVTQMGQEVILRCVPISNHLYFYWYRQILGQKVEFLVSFYNNEISEKSEIFDDQFSVERPDGSNFTLKIRSTKLEDSAMYFCASSEAEGGRAYNEQFFGPGTRLTVL.

This clone was recorded a few times. CDR3 bases: TGTGCCAGCAGCTTGGGGGACCTGGGGGGAGAGACCCAGTACTTC. The encoded protein is CASSLGDLGGETQYF. The rearrangement links TRBV5-4 to TRBJ2-5; D possibly corresponds to TRBD2 (6 bases). The CDR3 consists of 15 residues. Germline CDR1 and CDR2: SGHNT and YYREEE (reference sequence). Trimming took off 0 bases at V and 4 bases at J, with 13 bases between the two ends.

The count of this clone is one. Here the CDR3 DNA reads TGTGCCACCAGCAGAGATCTGGGAGGGAGGGCCAGCACCGGGGAGCTGTTTTTT. It codes for CATSRDLGGRASTGELFF. The V gene is TRBV15, the J gene TRBJ2-2, with 7 nucleotides matching TRBD2. The CDR3 length is 18 residues. J was trimmed by 4 bases and V by 0 bases; bases with no gene match: 11. Germline V gene data show CDR1 as LNHNV and CDR2 as YYDKDF (reference sequence).

The rearrangement uses TRBV27 and TRBJ2-3; D not resolved. Trimming stripped 1 base from V and 0 bases from J, with 11 bases between. This CDR3 is built from 16 residues. CDR1 and CDR2 (germline): MNHEY, SMNVEV (reference sequence). CDR3 in amino acids: CASSLWQATSTDTQYF. The CDR3 DNA sequence: TGTGCCAGCAGTTTATGGCAGGCAACTAGCACAGATACGCAGTATTTT.

The J gene is TRBJ1-1, the V gene TRBV28, with 10 bases matching TRBD1. This CDR3 has 13 amino acids. With V trimmed by 11 bases and J by 7 bases, 10 bases remained unmatched. Germline-derived CDR1 and CDR2 are MDHEN and SYDVKM. CDR3 protein: CAGGTGVFGEAFF. The CDR3, as DNA: TGTGCCGGGGGGACAGGGGTGTTTGGTGAAGCTTTCTTT.

The V gene is TRBV4-1, the J gene TRBJ1-1; D ambiguous. CDR1 and CDR2 (germline): MGHRA, YSYEKL. The CDR3 is 14 amino acids. V was trimmed by 2 bases and J by 6 bases, leaving 13 bases between them. The chain's CDR3 is CASSQPNELAEAFF. CDR3 nucleotide sequence: TGCGCCAGCAGCCAACCAAATGAACTCGCTGAAGCTTTCTTT.

The chain links TRBV28 to TRBJ1-5; tentatively, D is TRBD1 (6 bases). The germline gives CDR1 MDHEN, CDR2 SYDVKM. This CDR3 is built from 15 residues. V was pared by 6 bases and J by 3 bases, with 15 bases between. Here the CDR3 reads CASSLGQFSNQPQHF. CDR3 in DNA: TGTGCCAGCAGCTTGGGACAATTTTCCAATCAGCCCCAGCATTTT.